This TCR beta chain stems from a study of PD-1 blockade in classical Hodgkin lymphoma. Specified time point: cycle 4 day 1 (C4D1), after more than five weeks of nivolumab. Every patient was affected by relapse after autologous stem cell transplantation, while exposure to brentuximab vedotin was not uniform. Here immunoSEQ multiplex PCR was the method, and the copy in TCRdb shows in-frame clones only, minus some. The sample lists 90,000 or so clones, around 80% seen once, with less than 10% in the top ten. This receptor was identified in a human donor with classical Hodgkin lymphoma. Sequencing used peripheral blood mononuclear cells (PBMCs), obtained before the fourth cycle of nivolumab.

The CDR3 DNA sequence: TGTGCCAGCAGTTACCTAGGGGGGAACACCGGGGAGCTGTTTTTT. Translation gives CASSYLGGNTGELFF. The V gene is TRBV6-5, the J gene TRBJ2-2; possibly TRBD1 for D (6 bases). This CDR3 is built from 15 residues. In germline, CDR1 is MNHEY, CDR2 SVGAGI. The V end lost 2 bases, the J end lost 1 base, and 8 bases lay between the germline ends.